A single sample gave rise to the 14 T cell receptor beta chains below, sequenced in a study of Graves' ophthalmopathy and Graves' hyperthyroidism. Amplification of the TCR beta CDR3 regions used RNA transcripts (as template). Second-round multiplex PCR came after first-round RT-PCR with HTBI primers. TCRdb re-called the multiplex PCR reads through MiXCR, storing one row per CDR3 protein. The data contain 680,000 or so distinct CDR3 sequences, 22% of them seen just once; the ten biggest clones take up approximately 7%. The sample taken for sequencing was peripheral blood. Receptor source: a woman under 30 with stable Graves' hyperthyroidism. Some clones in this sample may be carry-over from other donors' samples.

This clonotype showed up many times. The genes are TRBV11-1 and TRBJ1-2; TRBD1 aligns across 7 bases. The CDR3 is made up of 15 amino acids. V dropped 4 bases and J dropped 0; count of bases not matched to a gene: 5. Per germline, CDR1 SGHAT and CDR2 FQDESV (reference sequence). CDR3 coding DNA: TGTGCCAGCAGCTACAGGGGATATTCTAACTATGGCTACACCTTC. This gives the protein CASSYRGYSNYGYTF.

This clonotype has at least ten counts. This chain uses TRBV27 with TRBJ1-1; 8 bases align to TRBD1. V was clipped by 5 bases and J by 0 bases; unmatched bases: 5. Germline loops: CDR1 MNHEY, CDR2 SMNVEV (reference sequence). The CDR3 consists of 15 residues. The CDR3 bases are TGTGCCAGCAGTCCCACAGGGGGAATGAACACTGAAGCTTTCTTT. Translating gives CASSPTGGMNTEAFF.

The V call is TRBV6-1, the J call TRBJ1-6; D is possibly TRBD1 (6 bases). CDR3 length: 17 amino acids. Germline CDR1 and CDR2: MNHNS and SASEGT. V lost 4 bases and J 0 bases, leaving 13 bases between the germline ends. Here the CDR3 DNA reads TGTGCCAGCAGTGGAGGGGGGAGGAGCTCCTATAATTCACCCCTCCACTTT. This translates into CASSGGGRSSYNSPLHF.

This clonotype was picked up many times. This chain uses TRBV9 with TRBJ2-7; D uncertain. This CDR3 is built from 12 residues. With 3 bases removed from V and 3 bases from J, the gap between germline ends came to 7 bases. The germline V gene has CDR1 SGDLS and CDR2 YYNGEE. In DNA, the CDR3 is TGTGCCAGCAGCGAAGATGGCTACGAGCAGTACTTC. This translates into CASSEDGYEQYF.

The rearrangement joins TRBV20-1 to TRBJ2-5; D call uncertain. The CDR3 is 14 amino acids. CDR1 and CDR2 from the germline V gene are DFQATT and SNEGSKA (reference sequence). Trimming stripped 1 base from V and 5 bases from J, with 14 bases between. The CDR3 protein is CSARVWQATETQYF. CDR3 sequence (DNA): TGCAGTGCTAGAGTATGGCAGGCAACGGAGACCCAGTACTTC.

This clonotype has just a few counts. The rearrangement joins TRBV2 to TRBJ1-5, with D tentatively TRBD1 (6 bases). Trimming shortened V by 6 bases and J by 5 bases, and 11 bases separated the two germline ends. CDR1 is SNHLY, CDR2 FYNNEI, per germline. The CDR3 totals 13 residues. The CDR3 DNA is TGTGCCAGCAGGTCGGACAGAGATCAGCCCCAGCATTTT. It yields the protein CASRSDRDQPQHF.

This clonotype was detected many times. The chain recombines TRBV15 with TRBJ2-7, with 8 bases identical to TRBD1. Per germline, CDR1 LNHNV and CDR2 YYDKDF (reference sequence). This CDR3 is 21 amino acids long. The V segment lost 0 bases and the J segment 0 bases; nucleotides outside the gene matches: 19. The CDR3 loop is CATSRDEEWTGPSTSSYEQYF. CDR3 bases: TGTGCCACCAGCAGAGATGAGGAATGGACAGGGCCATCTACAAGCTCCTACGAGCAGTACTTC.

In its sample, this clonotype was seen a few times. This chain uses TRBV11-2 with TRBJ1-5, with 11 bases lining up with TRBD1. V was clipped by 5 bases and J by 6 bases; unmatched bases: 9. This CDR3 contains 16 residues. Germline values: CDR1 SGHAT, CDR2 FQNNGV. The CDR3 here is CASSPTPGQGVQPQHF. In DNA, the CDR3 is TGTGCCAGCAGCCCCACGCCGGGACAGGGGGTTCAGCCCCAGCATTTT. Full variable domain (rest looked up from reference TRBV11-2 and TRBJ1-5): EAGVAQSPRYKIIEKRQSVAFWCNPISGHATLYWYQQILGQGPKLLIQFQNNGVVDDSQLPKDRFSAERLKGVDSTLKIQPAKLEDSAVYLCASSPTPGQGVQPQHFGDGTRLSIL.

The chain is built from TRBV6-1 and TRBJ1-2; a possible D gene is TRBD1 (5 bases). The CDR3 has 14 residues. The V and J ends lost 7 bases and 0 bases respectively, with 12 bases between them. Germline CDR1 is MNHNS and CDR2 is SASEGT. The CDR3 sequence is CASIRQPANYGYTF. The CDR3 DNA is TGTGCCAGCATTCGACAGCCAGCTAACTATGGCTACACCTTC.

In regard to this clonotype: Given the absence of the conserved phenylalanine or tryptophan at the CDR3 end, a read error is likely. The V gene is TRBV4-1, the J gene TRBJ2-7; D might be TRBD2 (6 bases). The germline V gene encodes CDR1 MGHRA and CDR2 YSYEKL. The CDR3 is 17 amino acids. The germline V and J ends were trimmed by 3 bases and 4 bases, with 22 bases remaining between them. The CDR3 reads CASSHLPASDRNYEQYL. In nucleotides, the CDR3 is TGCGCCAGCAGCCACCTGCCAGCTAGCGACAGAAATTACGAGCAGTACCTC.

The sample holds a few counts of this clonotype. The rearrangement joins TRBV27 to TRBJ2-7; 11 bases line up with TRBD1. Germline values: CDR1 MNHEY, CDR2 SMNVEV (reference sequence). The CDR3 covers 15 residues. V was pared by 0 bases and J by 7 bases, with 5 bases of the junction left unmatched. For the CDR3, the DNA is TGTGCCAGCAGTTTATCGGGACAGGGGGGGGGTGAGCAGTACTTC. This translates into CASSLSGQGGGEQYF.

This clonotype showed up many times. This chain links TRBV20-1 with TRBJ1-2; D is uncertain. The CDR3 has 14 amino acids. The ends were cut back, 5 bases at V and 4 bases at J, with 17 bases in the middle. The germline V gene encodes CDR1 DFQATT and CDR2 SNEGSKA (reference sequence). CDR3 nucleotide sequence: TGCAGTGCTGATATTACAGTGTACGGCTATGGCTACACCTTC. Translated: CSADITVYGYGYTF.

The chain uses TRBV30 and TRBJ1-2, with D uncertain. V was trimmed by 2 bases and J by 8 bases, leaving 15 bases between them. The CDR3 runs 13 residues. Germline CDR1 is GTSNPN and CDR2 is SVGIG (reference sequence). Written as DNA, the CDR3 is TGTGCCTGGAGTTACGACAAAATCAGGGGCTACACCTTC. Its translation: CAWSYDKIRGYTF.

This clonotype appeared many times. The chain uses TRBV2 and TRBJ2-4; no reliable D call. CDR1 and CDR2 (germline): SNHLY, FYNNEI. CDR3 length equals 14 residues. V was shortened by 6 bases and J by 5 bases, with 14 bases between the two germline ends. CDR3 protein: CASRSRVVENIQYF. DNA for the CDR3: TGTGCCAGCAGGTCTAGGGTTGTCGAAAACATTCAGTACTTC.